The next 13 T cell receptor beta chains were all read from a single sample in a study of cytomegalovirus exposure and HLA in healthy donors. Primers for the PCR totalled 60 Vbeta and 13 Jbeta. Sequenced by immunoSEQ multiplex PCR; TCRdb stores in-frame clones only, minus some. Here the sample spans some 65,000 clones, roughly 60% being singletons. Sequencing was carried out using PBMCs. The source is a man aged 25-40 years in good health and CMV-seronegative.

The chain carries TRBV4-2 and TRBJ1-5, with unresolved D. V dropped 0 bases and J dropped 9 bases, with 12 bases sitting between them. The CDR3 consists of 14 residues. The germline gives CDR1 LGHNA, CDR2 YNFKEQ. CDR3 protein: CASSQDPGLRPQHF. The CDR3 DNA sequence: TGTGCCAGCAGCCAAGATCCGGGTCTTAGGCCCCAGCATTTT.

This clone was seen only once. This chain links TRBV7-2 with TRBJ1-1, with D perhaps TRBD1 (6 bases). The CDR3 has 13 amino acids. V lost 7 bases, J lost 8 bases, and 17 bases lay in between. Germline V CDR1 and CDR2: SGHTA, FQGNSA. Written as DNA, the CDR3 is TGTGCCAGCAACCCGAACAGGGACGTCGAAGCTTTCTTT. This sequence encodes CASNPNRDVEAFF.

The CDR3 DNA follows: TGTGCCAGCAGTTACTCGGAGGATAACTATGGCTACACCTTC. Protein: CASSYSEDNYGYTF. J is TRBJ1-2 and V is TRBV6-5; D remains unclear. The CDR3 is made up of 14 amino acids. Germline-derived CDR1 and CDR2 are MNHEY and SVGAGI. V lost 0 bases, J lost 1 base, and 6 bases lay in between.

This rearrangement joins TRBV6-1 to TRBJ2-5; D is possibly TRBD1 (5 bases). This CDR3 contains 15 residues. The V gene's germline CDR1 is MNHNS and CDR2 SASEGT. Deletions cut 4 bases from V and 2 bases from J, with 14 bases between. The CDR3 DNA follows: TGTGCCAGCAGTGTCCAGCCAGACAGTCAAGAGACCCAGTACTTC. This codes for CASSVQPDSQETQYF.

This sequence joins TRBV19 and TRBJ1-6, with D hard to call. Germline V lookup: CDR1 LNHDA, CDR2 SQIVND (reference sequence). The germline V and J ends were trimmed by 1 base and 4 bases, with 5 bases remaining between them. The CDR3 has 14 amino acids. CDR3 region: CASSIGPYNSPLHF. CDR3 in DNA: TGTGCCAGTAGTATAGGTCCTTATAATTCACCCCTCCACTTT.

The chain links TRBV5-7 to TRBJ2-5; maybe TRBD2 (6 bases). TRBV5-7 is assigned to the ORF class and has an uncertain function. This CDR3 contains 16 residues. Deletions cut 2 bases from V and 7 bases from J, with 21 bases between. CDR3 sequence (DNA): TGTGCCAGCAGCTTTTCCCGACCCAAAAAAGCGGGGACCCAGTACTTC. This sequence encodes CASSFSRPKKAGTQYF.

This clone was picked up a small number of times. This chain connects TRBV5-6 to TRBJ2-4, with 10 bases matching TRBD1. The CDR3 is made up of 13 amino acids. V was clipped by 2 bases and J by 8 bases; unmatched bases: 1. Germline CDR1 reads SGHDT; CDR2 reads YYEEEE. The CDR3 region has the DNA TGTGCCAGCAGCTTCGGGACAGGGGACATTCAGTACTTC. Amino acid sequence: CASSFGTGDIQYF.

This rearrangement joins TRBV5-1 to TRBJ2-1; 11 bases fit TRBD2. CDR3 length: 16 residues. The germline V gene has CDR1 SGHRS and CDR2 YFSETQ. Germline trimming cut 0 bases from V and 7 bases from J; bases unmatched to any gene: 6. The CDR3 region is CASSLVASGGWNEQFF. The CDR3 coding sequence is TGCGCCAGCAGCTTGGTCGCTAGCGGGGGGTGGAATGAGCAGTTCTTC. The full variable domain, with the rest looked up from reference TRBV5-1 and TRBJ2-1, is KAGVTQTPRYLIKTRGQQVTLSCSPISGHRSVSWYQQTPGQGLQFLFEYFSETQRNKGNFPGRFSGRQFSNSRSEMNVSTLELGDSALYLCASSLVASGGWNEQFFGPGTRLTVL.

This chain uses TRBV9 with TRBJ1-2; maybe TRBD1 (5 bases). In germline, CDR1 is SGDLS, CDR2 YYNGEE. Trimming cost V 1 base and J 5 bases, with 15 bases left between them. CDR3 size: 15 residues. CDR3 sequence (DNA): TGTGCCAGCAGCGTATATGGGGGGGTAGAGTATGGCTACACCTTC. As protein: CASSVYGGVEYGYTF.

This clone was counted between two and nine times. This chain links TRBV2 with TRBJ2-5; possibly TRBD1 for D (5 bases). V was trimmed by 4 bases and J by 6 bases, leaving 15 bases between them. CDR1 is SNHLY, CDR2 FYNNEI, per germline. The CDR3 runs 14 residues. DNA of the CDR3: TGTGCCAGCAGTGTAGTCCAGGGTCCAAAGACCCAGTACTTC. This sequence encodes CASSVVQGPKTQYF.

This clone was detected only a few times. V usage is TRBV5-1 and J usage is TRBJ2-2; D remains unclear. With 0 bases removed from V and 5 bases from J, the gap between germline ends came to 5 bases. This CDR3 is built from 13 residues. The germline V gene encodes CDR1 SGHRS and CDR2 YFSETQ. The CDR3 sequence: CASSLAGTGELFF. The CDR3 coding sequence is TGCGCCAGCAGCTTGGCCGGGACCGGGGAGCTGTTTTTT.

This clone has only one observation. The chain has TRBV6-6 and TRBJ2-5; 8 nucleotides agree with TRBD1. The CDR3 spans 15 residues. Per the germline V gene, CDR1 is MNHNY and CDR2 is SVGAGI (reference sequence). With 4 bases clipped from V and 1 base from J, the junction kept 5 bases outside the gene matches. Written as DNA, the CDR3 is TGTGCCAGCAGTTTCCCCGACAGGGGCCAAGAGACCCAGTACTTC. This sequence encodes CASSFPDRGQETQYF.

V gene TRBV7-9 combines with J gene TRBJ2-1; no definite D call. The CDR3 contains 11 residues. V lost 6 bases, J lost 6 bases, and 6 bases lay in between. Germline V gene lookup returns CDR1 SEHNR and CDR2 FQNEAQ (reference sequence). CDR3 region: CASRLGNEQFF. The CDR3 DNA is TGTGCCAGCAGACTCGGCAATGAGCAGTTCTTC.